The rows below give T cell receptor beta chains drawn from one sample of a study of T cells in Graves' hyperthyroidism and ophthalmopathy. TCRdb passed the multiplex PCR reads through MiXCR, listing each CDR3 protein once. In the table there are 750,000 to 950,000 distinct CDR3 sequences, 35% to 40% of which are singletons. The sequenced material came from blood. These receptor sequences come from a man aged 18-30 years with Graves' hyperthyroidism. Each CDR3 is given with its conserved first and last residue. The order of the fields is V gene, clone size, D gene, J gene, CDR3 protein, CDR3 DNA. D genes are given only for firm matches. The listing skips clone size in some rows; elsewhere it reads once, few, many or a size class.

v_gene: TRBV20-1
abundance: .
d_gene: .
j_gene: TRBJ1-4
CDR3aa: CSAREALKLFF
CDR3nt: TGCAGTGCTAGAGAAGCTCTGAAACTGTTTTTT

v_gene: TRBV29-1
abundance: .
d_gene: TRBD1
j_gene: TRBJ1-2
CDR3aa: CSATSTGAVDYGYTF
CDR3nt: TGCAGCGCTACGTCGACAGGGGCCGTCGACTATGGCTACACCTTC

v_gene: TRBV29-1
abundance: once
d_gene: .
j_gene: TRBJ2-5
CDR3aa: CSSYPDAAKETQYF
CDR3nt: TGCAGCAGTTACCCCGACGCGGCGAAAGAGACCCAGTACTTC

v_gene: TRBV5-1
abundance: .
d_gene: .
j_gene: TRBJ1-3
CDR3aa: CASSEFPGNTIYF
CDR3nt: TGCGCCAGCAGCGAGTTCCCTGGAAACACGATATATTTT

v_gene: TRBV7-2
abundance: .
d_gene: .
j_gene: TRBJ2-2
CDR3aa: CASSLAGASGTGELFF
CDR3nt: TGTGCCAGCAGCTTAGCTGGGGCTTCGGGGACCGGGGAGCTGTTTTTT

v_gene: TRBV3-1
abundance: .
d_gene: .
j_gene: TRBJ1-5
CDR3aa: CASSPGRQGQPQHF
CDR3nt: TGTGCCAGCAGCCCCGGGAGACAAGGCCAGCCCCAGCATTTT

v_gene: TRBV7-9
abundance: many
d_gene: .
j_gene: TRBJ1-5
CDR3aa: CASSFFPNQPQHF
CDR3nt: TGTGCCAGCAGCTTCTTCCCTAATCAGCCCCAGCATTTT

v_gene: TRBV6-1
abundance: .
d_gene: .
j_gene: TRBJ1-1
CDR3aa: CASSEAGPNTEAFF
CDR3nt: TGTGCCAGCAGTGAGGCAGGACCGAACACTGAAGCTTTCTTT

v_gene: TRBV20-1
abundance: .
d_gene: TRBD1
j_gene: TRBJ2-2
CDR3aa: CSARRDSMTGELFF
CDR3nt: TGCAGTGCTAGGAGGGACAGCATGACCGGGGAGCTGTTTTTT

v_gene: TRBV29-1
abundance: many
d_gene: TRBD1
j_gene: TRBJ1-1
CDR3aa: CSVPGDRAWGTEAFF
CDR3nt: TGCAGCGTTCCCGGTGACAGGGCTTGGGGCACTGAAGCTTTCTTT

v_gene: TRBV15
abundance: .
d_gene: .
j_gene: TRBJ2-7
CDR3aa: CATSSQALTGVFYEQYF
CDR3nt: TGTGCCACCAGCAGCCAAGCGCTCACAGGCGTATTCTACGAGCAGTACTTC

v_gene: TRBV15
abundance: many
d_gene: .
j_gene: TRBJ1-4
CDR3aa: CATSRGQPNEKLFF
CDR3nt: TGTGCCACCAGCCGGGGACAACCTAATGAAAAACTGTTTTTT

v_gene: TRBV25-1
abundance: .
d_gene: .
j_gene: TRBJ2-5
CDR3aa: CARSDFSVRYGSWETQYF
CDR3nt: TGTGCCCGCAGTGATTTCAGCGTCCGATACGGATCGTGGGAGACCCAGTACTTC

v_gene: TRBV4-1
abundance: .
d_gene: TRBD1
j_gene: TRBJ2-2
CDR3aa: CASSRGTGKAGELFF
CDR3nt: TGCGCCAGCAGCCGCGGGACAGGGAAGGCCGGGGAGCTGTTTTTT

v_gene: TRBV2
abundance: .
d_gene: TRBD1
j_gene: TRBJ1-5
CDR3aa: CASRGQGYTGAAGQPQHF
CDR3nt: TGTGCCAGCAGGGGACAGGGTTACACCGGGGCGGCAGGTCAGCCCCAGCATTTT

v_gene: TRBV15
abundance: many
d_gene: TRBD1
j_gene: TRBJ2-7
CDR3aa: CATSFDRGSYEQYF
CDR3nt: TGTGCCACCAGTTTTGACAGGGGTTCTTACGAGCAGTACTTC

v_gene: TRBV11-2
abundance: few
d_gene: .
j_gene: TRBJ2-7
CDR3aa: CASSLRDKVYEQYF
CDR3nt: TGTGCCAGCAGCTTGCGGGACAAAGTATACGAGCAGTACTTC

v_gene: TRBV10-3
abundance: .
d_gene: TRBD1
j_gene: TRBJ1-5
CDR3aa: CATGTDGGNQPQHF
CDR3nt: TGTGCCACCGGGACAGATGGGGGCAATCAGCCCCAGCATTTT

v_gene: TRBV5-4
abundance: .
d_gene: .
j_gene: TRBJ2-2
CDR3aa: CASSVDKTNTGELFF
CDR3nt: TGTGCCAGCAGCGTAGACAAGACGAACACCGGGGAGCTGTTTTTT

v_gene: TRBV7-6
abundance: .
d_gene: .
j_gene: TRBJ2-7
CDR3aa: CASSLAWEVGSSYEQYF
CDR3nt: TGTGCCAGCAGCTTAGCGTGGGAGGTGGGTAGCTCCTACGAGCAGTACTTC

v_gene: TRBV10-3
abundance: .
d_gene: .
j_gene: TRBJ2-5
CDR3aa: CAISWRQSQETQYF
CDR3nt: TGTGCCATCAGCTGGAGACAGTCCCAAGAGACCCAGTACTTC

v_gene: TRBV5-1
abundance: .
d_gene: .
j_gene: TRBJ1-1
CDR3aa: CASSLVTQGRTEAFF
CDR3nt: TGCGCCAGCAGCTTGGTGACGCAGGGCCGGACTGAAGCTTTCTTT

v_gene: TRBV7-2
abundance: .
d_gene: TRBD1
j_gene: TRBJ2-2
CDR3aa: CASSQSRTGLYTGELFF
CDR3nt: TGTGCCAGCAGCCAATCCCGGACAGGGCTGTACACCGGGGAGCTGTTTTTT

v_gene: TRBV29-1
abundance: .
d_gene: .
j_gene: TRBJ2-7
CDR3aa: CSGGGAPYEQYF
CDR3nt: TGCAGCGGCGGAGGGGCCCCCTACGAGCAGTACTTC

v_gene: TRBV2
abundance: .
d_gene: TRBD1
j_gene: TRBJ1-1
CDR3aa: CASSVPRTGGRTEAFF
CDR3nt: TGTGCCAGCAGTGTCCCGCGGACAGGGGGCCGCACTGAAGCTTTCTTT

v_gene: TRBV4-1
abundance: few
d_gene: TRBD1
j_gene: TRBJ1-6
CDR3aa: CASSPGPNRGDSPLHF
CDR3nt: TGCGCCAGCAGCCCCGGCCCGAACAGGGGAGATTCACCCCTCCACTTT

v_gene: TRBV7-9
abundance: many
d_gene: .
j_gene: TRBJ1-1
CDR3aa: CASSQPGRAGNEAFF
CDR3nt: TGTGCCAGCTCCCAACCGGGACGGGCTGGAAATGAAGCTTTCTTT

v_gene: TRBV5-8
abundance: .
d_gene: .
j_gene: TRBJ1-2
CDR3aa: CASSRISGYNYGYTF
CDR3nt: TGTGCCAGCAGCCGCATCTCAGGGTACAACTATGGCTACACCTTC

v_gene: TRBV10-2
abundance: .
d_gene: .
j_gene: TRBJ1-2
CDR3aa: CACSVEGNYGYTF
CDR3nt: .

v_gene: TRBV20-1
abundance: many
d_gene: TRBD1
j_gene: TRBJ2-7
CDR3aa: CSARILGQAMF
CDR3nt: TGCAGTGCTAGAATCTTGGGACAGGCGATGTTC

v_gene: TRBV19
abundance: .
d_gene: .
j_gene: TRBJ1-5
CDR3aa: CASSGPLPPQHF
CDR3nt: TGTGCCAGCAGTGGACCCCTTCCGCCCCAGCATTTT

v_gene: TRBV6-6
abundance: many
d_gene: .
j_gene: TRBJ1-1
CDR3aa: CASSYAFEAFF
CDR3nt: TGTGCCAGCAGTTACGCCTTTGAAGCTTTCTTT

v_gene: TRBV20-1
abundance: .
d_gene: .
j_gene: TRBJ1-1
CDR3aa: CSARDSAGDTEAFF
CDR3nt: TGCAGTGCTAGAGATTCAGCAGGGGACACTGAAGCTTTCTTT

v_gene: TRBV20-1
abundance: many
d_gene: TRBD1
j_gene: TRBJ2-7
CDR3aa: CSTTTGGEHEQYF
CDR3nt: TGCAGTACCACGACAGGGGGGGAACACGAGCAGTACTTC

v_gene: TRBV9
abundance: .
d_gene: .
j_gene: TRBJ2-3
CDR3aa: CASSVEGAADTQYF
CDR3nt: TGTGCCAGCAGCGTAGAAGGGGCGGCAGATACGCAGTATTTT

v_gene: TRBV20-1
abundance: .
d_gene: .
j_gene: TRBJ2-7
CDR3aa: CSARDKTGSLSYEQYF
CDR3nt: TGCAGTGCTAGAGATAAAACCGGGTCACTCTCCTACGAGCAGTACTTC

v_gene: TRBV29-1
abundance: many
d_gene: .
j_gene: TRBJ2-2
CDR3aa: CSVERDRGELFF
CDR3nt: TGCAGCGTTGAGCGGGATCGGGGGGAGCTGTTTTTT

v_gene: TRBV6-5
abundance: .
d_gene: .
j_gene: TRBJ1-3
CDR3aa: CASSLSVLGNTIYF
CDR3nt: TGTGCCAGCAGTTTATCAGTCCTCGGAAACACCATATATTTT

v_gene: TRBV7-2
abundance: many
d_gene: .
j_gene: TRBJ2-5
CDR3aa: CASSSNARETQYF
CDR3nt: TGTGCCAGCAGCTCAAACGCTCGGGAGACCCAGTACTTC

v_gene: TRBV19
abundance: many
d_gene: TRBD1
j_gene: TRBJ1-5
CDR3aa: CASSILQGGVQPQHF
CDR3nt: TGTGCCAGTAGTATCTTGCAGGGGGGAGTTCAGCCCCAGCATTTT

v_gene: TRBV10-3
abundance: .
d_gene: .
j_gene: TRBJ2-5
CDR3aa: CAISSGDNQYF
CDR3nt: TGTGCCATCAGTTCAGGGGACAACCAGTACTTC

v_gene: TRBV7-9
abundance: .
d_gene: TRBD2
j_gene: TRBJ2-2
CDR3aa: CASGGLADANTGELFF
CDR3nt: TGTGCCAGCGGGGGACTAGCGGACGCGAACACCGGGGAGCTGTTTTTT

v_gene: TRBV24-1
abundance: .
d_gene: TRBD2
j_gene: TRBJ2-5
CDR3aa: CATSDSRGVQETQYF
CDR3nt: TGTGCCACCAGTGACTCGCGGGGGGTCCAAGAGACCCAGTACTTC

v_gene: TRBV19
abundance: many
d_gene: TRBD1
j_gene: TRBJ1-6
CDR3aa: CASKEDRGLRSPLHF
CDR3nt: TGTGCCAGTAAGGAGGACAGGGGGCTTCGGTCACCCCTCCACTTT

v_gene: TRBV15
abundance: many
d_gene: TRBD1
j_gene: TRBJ2-7
CDR3aa: CATSRDDRGSYEQYF
CDR3nt: TGTGCCACCAGCAGAGATGACAGGGGATCCTACGAGCAGTACTTC

v_gene: TRBV7-9
abundance: many
d_gene: .
j_gene: TRBJ2-7
CDR3aa: CASRPTKGDGYQQYF
CDR3nt: TGTGCCAGCAGACCTACGAAAGGGGACGGGTACCAGCAGTACTTC

v_gene: TRBV12-3/TRBV12-4
abundance: .
d_gene: .
j_gene: TRBJ2-7
CDR3aa: CASKGNNEQYF
CDR3nt: TGTGCCAGCAAGGGAAACAACGAGCAGTACTTC

v_gene: TRBV10-3
abundance: .
d_gene: .
j_gene: TRBJ1-1
CDR3aa: CAIKDRVGPQNTEAFF
CDR3nt: TGTGCCATCAAGGACCGGGTGGGGCCACAGAACACTGAAGCTTTCTTT